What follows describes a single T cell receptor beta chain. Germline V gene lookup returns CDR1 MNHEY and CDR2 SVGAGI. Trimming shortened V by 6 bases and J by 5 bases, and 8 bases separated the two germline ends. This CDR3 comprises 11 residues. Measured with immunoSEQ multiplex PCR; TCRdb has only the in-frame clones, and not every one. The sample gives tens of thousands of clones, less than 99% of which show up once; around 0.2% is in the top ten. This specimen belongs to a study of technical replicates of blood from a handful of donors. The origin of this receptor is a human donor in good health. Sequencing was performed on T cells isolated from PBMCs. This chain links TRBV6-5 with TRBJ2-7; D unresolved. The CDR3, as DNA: TGTGCCAGCAGCAGAGAGGACGAGCAGTACTTC. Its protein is CASSREDEQYF.